This passage covers 21 T cell receptor beta chains from one sample sequenced in a study of T cells after posttransplantation cyclophosphamide. A marrow graft followed busulfan-fludarabine conditioning, with cyclophosphamide on days +3 and +4. Method: immunoSEQ multiplex PCR; TCRdb's copy keeps in-frame clones and lacks some. Of approximately 6,200 clones listed, about 79% are singletons. The specimen was CD4+ T cells sorted from blood, collected less than 370 days after allogeneic stem cell transplant with posttransplant cyclophosphamide. The receptors originated from a male patient aged 45-60 years who received an allogeneic stem cell transplant from a related donor and was CMV-positive. A share of the T cells may be of graft donor origin.

The chain links TRBV7-8 to TRBJ2-6; possibly TRBD2 for D (5 bases). CDR3 size: 16 residues. Germline V CDR1 and CDR2: SGHVS, FQNEAQ. Trimming took 4 bases from V and 0 from J, leaving 10 bases between them. For the CDR3, the DNA is TGTGCCAGCAGCTACCGTGGGAGCTCTGGGGCCAACGTCCTGACTTTC. Protein product: CASSYRGSSGANVLTF.

The V and J genes are TRBV18 and TRBJ1-2, with no clear D. The CDR3 length is 18 residues. CDR1 and CDR2 from the germline V gene are KGHSH and LQKENI. V was cut by 5 bases and J by 7 bases, with 29 bases left in between. The CDR3 DNA follows: TGTGCCAGCTCAGCTTTACCGGGATCTATTATCGGTCTTGGTGGCTACACCTTC. This encodes CASSALPGSIIGLGGYTF.

V and J are TRBV30 and TRBJ2-1; weak D call: TRBD1 (6 bases). V shed 1 base and J shed 4 bases, with 11 bases lying between them. The CDR3 is 14 amino acids. The germline CDR1 and CDR2 sequences are GTSNPN and SVGIG (reference sequence). Here the CDR3 DNA reads TGTGCCTGGAGTGGGGAGAGGGGGTACAATGAGCAGTTCTTC. Translating gives CAWSGERGYNEQFF.

V usage is TRBV14 and J usage is TRBJ2-2, with TRBD1 matching over 10 bases. Per germline, CDR1 SGHDN and CDR2 FVKESK. This CDR3 has 18 residues. The trim removed 4 bases at V and 4 bases at J, leaving 12 bases unmatched. CDR3 bases: TGTGCCAGCAGCCCAATTTGGGACAGGGGTTCGCCCACCGGGGAGCTGTTTTTT. It encodes CASSPIWDRGSPTGELFF.

In its sample, this clone was seen once. This chain joins TRBV6-4 and TRBJ2-3; D may be TRBD1 (5 bases). V gave up 3 bases and J gave up 3 bases, with 10 bases separating them. This CDR3 contains 14 residues. Germline V gives CDR1 MRHNA, CDR2 SNTAGT. Here the CDR3 DNA reads TGTGCCAGCAGTGATCTGGGGCGAACAGATACGCAGTATTTT. Translated: CASSDLGRTDTQYF.

The rearrangement uses TRBV4-1 and TRBJ2-3; 14 nucleotides align to TRBD2. CDR3 length: 17 residues. Trimming cost V 3 bases and J 3 bases; bases outside gene matches: 5. The germline V gene encodes CDR1 MGHRA and CDR2 YSYEKL. The chain's CDR3 is CASSHPTSGRVTDTQYF. The CDR3 coding sequence is TGCGCCAGCAGCCATCCGACTAGCGGGAGGGTTACAGATACGCAGTATTTT.

The chain joins TRBV11-2 to TRBJ1-2, with 7 bases identical to TRBD1. The CDR3 covers 16 residues. Trimming removed 2 bases from V and 5 bases from J; junction bases left unmatched: 11. The germline V gene encodes CDR1 SGHAT and CDR2 FQNNGV. For the CDR3, the DNA is TGTGCCAGCAGCTTAAAGACCCCGACAGGGCGGTATGGCTACACCTTC. This codes for CASSLKTPTGRYGYTF. Drawing the rest from reference TRBV11-2 and TRBJ1-2, the complete variable domain is EAGVAQSPRYKIIEKRQSVAFWCNPISGHATLYWYQQILGQGPKLLIQFQNNGVVDDSQLPKDRFSAERLKGVDSTLKIQPAKLEDSAVYLCASSLKTPTGRYGYTFGSGTRLTVV.

This sequence joins TRBV10-3 and TRBJ1-5; D gene uncertain. Germline V gene lookup returns CDR1 ENHRY and CDR2 SYGVKD. CDR3 size: 13 residues. Trimming removed 3 bases at V and 4 bases at J, with 7 bases between. CDR3 sequence (DNA): TGTGCCATCAGTGATGGAGATAATCAGCCCCAGCATTTT. This codes for CAISDGDNQPQHF.

This rearrangement joins TRBV11-1 to TRBJ2-4; 11 nucleotides agree with TRBD1. V trimming: 5 bases; J trimming: 5 bases; junction bases outside the gene matches: 2. The germline V gene has CDR1 SGHAT and CDR2 FQDESV (reference sequence). There are 14 residues in the CDR3. This CDR3 reads CASSRGQGENIQYF. In nucleotides, the CDR3 is TGTGCCAGCAGCCGGGGACAGGGGGAAAACATTCAGTACTTC.

This clone has only one observation. This sequence joins TRBV5-4 and TRBJ2-5; 7 bases are shared with TRBD1. This CDR3 is built from 14 residues. Germline V lookup: CDR1 SGHNT, CDR2 YYREEE (reference sequence). The J segment lost 0 bases and the V segment lost 4 bases, leaving 3 bases of the junction unmatched. CDR3 nucleotide sequence: TGTGCCAGCAGCGGGACAGCCTACCAAGAGACCCAGTACTTC. Amino acids: CASSGTAYQETQYF.

The chain joins TRBV6-1 to TRBJ1-3; TRBD1 is a possible D gene (6 bases). CDR3 length: 14 amino acids. Trimming pared 5 bases from V and 4 bases from J, leaving 12 bases between. Germline assignment: CDR1 MNHNS and CDR2 SASEGT. CDR3 in DNA: TGTGCCAGCAGTTTACAGGGCTACGGAAACACCATATATTTT. Translation: CASSLQGYGNTIYF.

This chain uses TRBV5-8 with TRBJ1-1; D unresolved. V shed 0 bases and J shed 1 base, with 13 bases lying between them. The germline V gene encodes CDR1 SGHTS and CDR2 YDEGEE. This CDR3 is 16 amino acids long. CDR3 in DNA: TGTGCCAGCAGCTTGGCCGGGTGGGCGGGGAACACTGAAGCTTTCTTT. Translation: CASSLAGWAGNTEAFF. Together with reference TRBV5-8 and TRBJ1-1, the CDR3 gives the full variable domain: EAGVTQSPTHLIKTRGQQATLRCSPISGHTSVYWYQQALGLGLQFLLWYDEGEERNRGNFPPRFSGRQFPNYSSELNVNALELEDSALYLCASSLAGWAGNTEAFFGQGTRLTVV.

This clone was counted between two and nine times. V usage is TRBV29-1 and J usage is TRBJ2-1, with D possibly being TRBD1 (6 bases). In germline, CDR1 is SQVTM, CDR2 ANQGSEA. This CDR3 is 15 amino acids long. V shed 6 bases and J shed 9 bases, with 24 bases lying between them. The CDR3 loop is CSVRGTGHPDGEQFF. DNA for the CDR3: TGCAGCGTGAGGGGAACGGGACACCCGGATGGTGAGCAGTTCTTC.

This chain links TRBV5-6 with TRBJ2-2, with a possible D match to TRBD2 (6 bases). Germline CDR1 and CDR2: SGHDT and YYEEEE. V lost 4 bases, J lost 4 bases, and 11 bases lay in between. This CDR3 has 14 residues. CDR3 in amino acids: CASSPDYLTGELFF. The CDR3 DNA reads TGTGCCAGCAGCCCGGACTACCTCACCGGGGAGCTGTTTTTT. Variable domain in full (rest from reference TRBV5-6 and TRBJ2-2): DAGVTQSPTHLIKTRGQQVTLRCSPKSGHDTVSWYQQALGQGPQFIFQYYEEEERQRGNFPDRFSGHQFPNYSSELNVNALLLGDSALYLCASSPDYLTGELFFGEGSRLTVL.

The rearrangement joins TRBV7-8 to TRBJ2-1; tentative D call: TRBD2 (6 bases). V was pared by 0 bases and J by 2 bases, with 8 bases between. The germline gives CDR1 SGHVS, CDR2 FQNEAQ. The CDR3 runs 15 residues. CDR3 protein: CASSLAGGAYNEQFF. CDR3 in DNA: TGTGCCAGCAGCTTAGCGGGAGGCGCCTACAATGAGCAGTTCTTC.

The chain recombines TRBV5-1 with TRBJ2-1; 10 nucleotides line up with TRBD1. The CDR3 contains 16 residues. The trim removed 3 bases at V and 1 base at J, leaving 4 bases unmatched. Germline-derived CDR1 and CDR2 are SGHRS and YFSETQ. CDR3 in amino acids: CASSYGQGVSYNEQFF. The CDR3 region has the DNA TGCGCCAGCAGCTATGGACAGGGGGTGTCCTACAATGAGCAGTTCTTC.

The chain has TRBV7-8 and TRBJ1-1, with D possibly matching TRBD1 (5 bases). This CDR3 comprises 14 residues. The germline V and J ends were trimmed by 2 bases and 3 bases, with 10 bases remaining between them. CDR1 is SGHVS, CDR2 FQNEAQ, per germline. In DNA, the CDR3 is TGTGCCAGCAGCTTACAGGGAGGGGACACTGAAGCTTTCTTT. This codes for CASSLQGGDTEAFF.

This chain links TRBV2 with TRBJ2-1; 10 bases match TRBD1. Germline V gene data show CDR1 as SNHLY and CDR2 as FYNNEI. The CDR3 covers 16 residues. Trimming took 5 bases from V and 4 from J; bases not matched to a gene: 8. The CDR3 spells CASSSPGQGRYNEQFF. CDR3 DNA: TGTGCCAGCAGTTCCCCGGGACAGGGGCGGTACAATGAGCAGTTCTTC.

J is TRBJ2-2 and V is TRBV2, with TRBD2 matching over 14 bases. The CDR3 is 16 residues long. CDR1 is SNHLY, CDR2 FYNNEI, per germline. Losses at the gene ends were 6 bases for V and 7 bases for J; bases not matched to a gene: 7. The CDR3 here is CASSLGTSGRVGELFF. CDR3 coding DNA: TGTGCCAGCAGCCTTGGGACTAGCGGGAGAGTCGGGGAGCTGTTTTTT.

The chain employs TRBV19 and TRBJ1-2; TRBD1 is a possible D gene (5 bases). CDR1 is LNHDA and CDR2 is SQIVND in the germline V gene (reference sequence). The V end was cut by 9 bases, the J end by 9 bases, with 20 bases between. The length of the CDR3 is 13 residues. The CDR3: CASRPTAAGSYTF. CDR3 bases: TGTGCCAGCAGACCCACCGCGGCAGGGAGCTACACCTTC.

V usage is TRBV10-3 and J usage is TRBJ2-2; 7 bases match TRBD2. V dropped 11 bases and J dropped 2; count of bases not matched to a gene: 11. This CDR3 contains 15 residues. Germline CDR1 and CDR2: ENHRY and SYGVKD. This chain's CDR3 is CAAGLAVTNTGELFF. DNA of the CDR3: TGTGCCGCGGGGCTAGCGGTCACCAACACCGGGGAGCTGTTTTTT.